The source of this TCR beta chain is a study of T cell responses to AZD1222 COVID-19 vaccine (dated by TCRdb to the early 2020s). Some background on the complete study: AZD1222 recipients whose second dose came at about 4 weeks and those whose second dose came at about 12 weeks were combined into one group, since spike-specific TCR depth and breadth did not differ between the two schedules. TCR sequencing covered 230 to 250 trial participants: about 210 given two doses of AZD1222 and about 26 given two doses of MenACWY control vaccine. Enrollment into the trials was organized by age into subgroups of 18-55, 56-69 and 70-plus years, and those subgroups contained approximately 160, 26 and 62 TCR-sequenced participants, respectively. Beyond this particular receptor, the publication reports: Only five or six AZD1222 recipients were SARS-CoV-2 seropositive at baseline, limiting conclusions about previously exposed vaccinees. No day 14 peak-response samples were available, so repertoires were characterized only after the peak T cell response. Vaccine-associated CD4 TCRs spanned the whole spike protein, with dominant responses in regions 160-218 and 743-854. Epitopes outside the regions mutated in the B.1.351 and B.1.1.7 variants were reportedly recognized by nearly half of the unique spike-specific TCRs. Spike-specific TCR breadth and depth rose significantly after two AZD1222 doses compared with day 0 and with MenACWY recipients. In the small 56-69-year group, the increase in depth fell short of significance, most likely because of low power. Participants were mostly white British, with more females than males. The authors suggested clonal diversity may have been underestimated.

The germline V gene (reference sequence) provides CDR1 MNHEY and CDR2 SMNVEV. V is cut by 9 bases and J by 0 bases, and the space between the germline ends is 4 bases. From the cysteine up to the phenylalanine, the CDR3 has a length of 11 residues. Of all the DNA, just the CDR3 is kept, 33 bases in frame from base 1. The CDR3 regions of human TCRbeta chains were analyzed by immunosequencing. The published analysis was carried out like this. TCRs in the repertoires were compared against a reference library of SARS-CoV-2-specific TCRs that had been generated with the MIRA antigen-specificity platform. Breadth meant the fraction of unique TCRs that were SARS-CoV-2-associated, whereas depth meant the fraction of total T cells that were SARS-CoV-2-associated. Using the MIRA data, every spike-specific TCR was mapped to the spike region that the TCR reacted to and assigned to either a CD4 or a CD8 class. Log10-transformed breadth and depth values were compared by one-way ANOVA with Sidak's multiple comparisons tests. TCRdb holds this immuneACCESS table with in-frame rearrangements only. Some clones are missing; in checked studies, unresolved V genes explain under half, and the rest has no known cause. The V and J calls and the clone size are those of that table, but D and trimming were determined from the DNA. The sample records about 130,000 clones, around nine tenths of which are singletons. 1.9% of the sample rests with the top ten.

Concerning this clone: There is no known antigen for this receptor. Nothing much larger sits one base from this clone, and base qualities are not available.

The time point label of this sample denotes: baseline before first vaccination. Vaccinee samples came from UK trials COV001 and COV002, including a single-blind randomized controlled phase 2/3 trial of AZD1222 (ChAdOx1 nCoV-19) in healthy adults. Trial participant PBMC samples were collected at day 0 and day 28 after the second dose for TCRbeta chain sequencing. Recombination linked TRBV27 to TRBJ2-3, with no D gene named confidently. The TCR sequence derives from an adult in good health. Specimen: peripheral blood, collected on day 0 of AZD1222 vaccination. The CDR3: CASTSTDTQYF. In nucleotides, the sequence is TGTGCCAGTACTAGCACAGATACGCAGTATTTT.